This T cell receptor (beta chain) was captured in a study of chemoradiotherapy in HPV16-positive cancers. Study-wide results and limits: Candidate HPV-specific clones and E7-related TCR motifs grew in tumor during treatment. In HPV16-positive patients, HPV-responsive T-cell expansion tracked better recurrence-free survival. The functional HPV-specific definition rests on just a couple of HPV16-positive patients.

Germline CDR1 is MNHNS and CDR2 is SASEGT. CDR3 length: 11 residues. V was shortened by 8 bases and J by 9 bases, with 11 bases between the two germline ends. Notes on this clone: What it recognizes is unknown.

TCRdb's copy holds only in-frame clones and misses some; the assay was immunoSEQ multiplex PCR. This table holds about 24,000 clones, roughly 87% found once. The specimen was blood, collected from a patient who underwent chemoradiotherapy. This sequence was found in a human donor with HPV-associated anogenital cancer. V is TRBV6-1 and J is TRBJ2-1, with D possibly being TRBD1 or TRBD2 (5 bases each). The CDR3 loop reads CASLGDPEQFF. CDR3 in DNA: TGTGCCAGCCTGGGGGACCCTGAGCAGTTCTTC.